Below are 2 T cell receptor beta chains sequenced from a single sample in a study of shared clonotypes between healthy human individuals. Sequencing was performed with immunoSEQ multiplex PCR; in TCRdb, only in-frame clones are kept and a portion is missing. The profile shows about 680,000 clones, approximately 73% of them singletons. Sequencing input: memory CD4+ T cells sorted from blood. Noted subset: CD45RA-negative fraction. The receptor set was obtained from a woman aged 25 to 39 in good health.

The chain recombines TRBV6-5 with TRBJ2-2; no reliable D call. Trimming removed 6 bases at V and 4 bases at J, with 6 bases between. The CDR3 runs 12 residues. Germline V CDR1 and CDR2: MNHEY, SVGAGI. This CDR3 is CASRPFTGELFF. CDR3 sequence (DNA): TGTGCCAGCAGACCGTTCACCGGGGAGCTGTTTTTT.

The chain has TRBV5-1 and TRBJ1-1; possible D gene TRBD1, 5 bases. CDR1 and CDR2 (germline): SGHRS, YFSETQ. The CDR3 totals 14 residues. V was cut by 7 bases and J by 1 base, with 14 bases left in between. This CDR3 is CASAPGQQNTEAFF. The CDR3 DNA sequence: TGCGCCAGCGCGCCAGGGCAGCAGAACACTGAAGCTTTCTTT. Filled out from reference TRBV5-1 and TRBJ1-1, the complete variable domain reads KAGVTQTPRYLIKTRGQQVTLSCSPISGHRSVSWYQQTPGQGLQFLFEYFSETQRNKGNFPGRFSGRQFSNSRSEMNVSTLELGDSALYLCASAPGQQNTEAFFGQGTRLTVV.